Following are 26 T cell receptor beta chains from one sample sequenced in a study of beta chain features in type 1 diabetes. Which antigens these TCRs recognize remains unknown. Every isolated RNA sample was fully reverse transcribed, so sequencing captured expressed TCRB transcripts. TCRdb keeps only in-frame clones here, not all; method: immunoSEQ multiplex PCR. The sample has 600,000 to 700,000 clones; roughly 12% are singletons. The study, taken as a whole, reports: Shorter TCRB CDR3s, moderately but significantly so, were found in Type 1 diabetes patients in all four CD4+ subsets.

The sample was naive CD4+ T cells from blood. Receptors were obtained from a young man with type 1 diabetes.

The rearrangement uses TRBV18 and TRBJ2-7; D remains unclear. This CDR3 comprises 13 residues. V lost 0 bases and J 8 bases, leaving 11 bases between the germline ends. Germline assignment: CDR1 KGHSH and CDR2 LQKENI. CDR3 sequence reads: CASSPPDLPQQYF. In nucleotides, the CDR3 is TGTGCCAGCTCACCACCAGATCTCCCTCAGCAGTACTTC.

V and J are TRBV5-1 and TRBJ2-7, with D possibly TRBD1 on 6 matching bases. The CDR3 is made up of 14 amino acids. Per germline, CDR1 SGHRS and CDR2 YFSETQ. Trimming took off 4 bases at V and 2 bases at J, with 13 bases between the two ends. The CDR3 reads CASSVQGPPYEQYF. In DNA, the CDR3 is TGCGCCAGCAGCGTACAGGGTCCTCCCTACGAGCAGTACTTC.

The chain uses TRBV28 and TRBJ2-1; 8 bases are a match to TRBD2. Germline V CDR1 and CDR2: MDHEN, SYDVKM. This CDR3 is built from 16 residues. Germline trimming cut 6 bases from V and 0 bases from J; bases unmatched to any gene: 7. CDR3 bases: TGTGCCAGCAGCCCGCCCACTAGCGGCTCCTACAATGAGCAGTTCTTC. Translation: CASSPPTSGSYNEQFF.

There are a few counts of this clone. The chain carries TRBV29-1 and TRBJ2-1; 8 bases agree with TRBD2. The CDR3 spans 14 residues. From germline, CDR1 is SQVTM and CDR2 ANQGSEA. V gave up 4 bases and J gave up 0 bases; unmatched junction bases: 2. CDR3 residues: CSVVAGHSYNEQFF. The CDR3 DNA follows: TGCAGCGTTGTAGCGGGGCACTCCTACAATGAGCAGTTCTTC.

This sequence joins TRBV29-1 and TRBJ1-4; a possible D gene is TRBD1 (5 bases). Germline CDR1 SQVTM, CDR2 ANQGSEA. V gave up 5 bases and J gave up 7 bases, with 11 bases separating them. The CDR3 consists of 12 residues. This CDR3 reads CSVRGYTEKLFF. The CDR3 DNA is TGCAGCGTTAGGGGATACACTGAAAAACTGTTTTTT.

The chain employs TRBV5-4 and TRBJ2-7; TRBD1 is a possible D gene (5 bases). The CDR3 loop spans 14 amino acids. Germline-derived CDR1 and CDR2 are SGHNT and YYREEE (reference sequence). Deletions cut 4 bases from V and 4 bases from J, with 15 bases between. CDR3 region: CASSRGPVPYEQYF. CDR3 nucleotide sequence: TGTGCCAGCAGCAGGGGCCCAGTCCCGTACGAGCAGTACTTC.

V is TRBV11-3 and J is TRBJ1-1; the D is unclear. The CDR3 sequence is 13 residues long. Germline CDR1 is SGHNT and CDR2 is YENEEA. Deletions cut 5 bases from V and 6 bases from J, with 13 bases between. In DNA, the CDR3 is TGTGCCAGCAGCCCCGTGCAATCCCCTGAAGCTTTCTTT. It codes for CASSPVQSPEAFF.

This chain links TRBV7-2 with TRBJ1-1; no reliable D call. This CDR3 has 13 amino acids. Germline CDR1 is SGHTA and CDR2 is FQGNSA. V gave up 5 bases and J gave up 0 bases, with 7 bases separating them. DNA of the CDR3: TGTGCCAGCAGCCCACACATGAACACTGAAGCTTTCTTT. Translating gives CASSPHMNTEAFF. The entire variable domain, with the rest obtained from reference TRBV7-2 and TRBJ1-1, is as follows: GAGVSQSPSNKVTEKGKDVELRCDPISGHTALYWYRQSLGQGLEFLIYFQGNSAPDKSGLPSDRFSAERTGGSVSTLTIQRTQQEDSAVYLCASSPHMNTEAFFGQGTRLTVV.

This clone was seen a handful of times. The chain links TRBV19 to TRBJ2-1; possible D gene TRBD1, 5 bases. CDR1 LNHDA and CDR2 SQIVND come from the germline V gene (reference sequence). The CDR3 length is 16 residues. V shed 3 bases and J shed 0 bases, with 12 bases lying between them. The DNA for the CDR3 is TGTGCCAGTAGTATCTACAGGAGTAGCTCCTACAATGAGCAGTTCTTC. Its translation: CASSIYRSSSYNEQFF.

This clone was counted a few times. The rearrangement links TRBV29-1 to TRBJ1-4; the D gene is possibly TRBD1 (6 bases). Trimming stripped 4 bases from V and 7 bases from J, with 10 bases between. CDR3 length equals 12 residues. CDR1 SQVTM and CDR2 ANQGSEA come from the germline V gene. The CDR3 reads CSVGKDSEKLFF. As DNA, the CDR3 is TGCAGCGTTGGAAAGGACAGTGAAAAACTGTTTTTT.

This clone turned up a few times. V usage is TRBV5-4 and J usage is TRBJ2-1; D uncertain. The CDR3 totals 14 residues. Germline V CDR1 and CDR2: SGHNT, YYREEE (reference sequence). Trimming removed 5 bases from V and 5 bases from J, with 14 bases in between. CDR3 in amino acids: CASRPTELNNEQFF. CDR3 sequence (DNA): TGTGCCAGCAGACCCACTGAGTTGAACAATGAGCAGTTCTTC.

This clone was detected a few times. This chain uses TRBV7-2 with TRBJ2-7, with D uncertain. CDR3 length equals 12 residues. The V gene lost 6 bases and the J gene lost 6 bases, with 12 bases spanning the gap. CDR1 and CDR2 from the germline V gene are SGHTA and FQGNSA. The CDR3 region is CASRGIVGEQYF. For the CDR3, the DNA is TGTGCCAGCAGGGGCATCGTTGGCGAGCAGTACTTC.

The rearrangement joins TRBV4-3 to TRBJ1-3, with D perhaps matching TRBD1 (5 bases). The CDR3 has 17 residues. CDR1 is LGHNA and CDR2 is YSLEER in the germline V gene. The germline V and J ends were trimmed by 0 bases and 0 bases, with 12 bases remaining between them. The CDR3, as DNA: TGCGCCAGCAGCCAAGATAATCCAGGGATCTCTGGAAACACCATATATTTT. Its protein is CASSQDNPGISGNTIYF.

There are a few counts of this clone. Here the CDR3 reads CASSASYYGEQYF. In nucleotides, the CDR3 is TGTGCCAGCAGCGCCTCGTATTACGGGGAGCAGTACTTC. This chain connects TRBV9 to TRBJ2-7; D is ambiguous. This CDR3 has 13 amino acids. CDR1 is SGDLS, CDR2 YYNGEE, per germline. V gave up 3 bases and J gave up 7 bases, with 14 bases separating them.

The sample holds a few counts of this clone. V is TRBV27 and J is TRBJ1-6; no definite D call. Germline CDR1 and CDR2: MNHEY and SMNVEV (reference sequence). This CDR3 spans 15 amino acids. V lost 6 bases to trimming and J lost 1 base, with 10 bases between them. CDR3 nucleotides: TGTGCCAGCAGGGGCGGTTGGTCCTATAATTCACCCCTCCACTTT. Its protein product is CASRGGWSYNSPLHF.

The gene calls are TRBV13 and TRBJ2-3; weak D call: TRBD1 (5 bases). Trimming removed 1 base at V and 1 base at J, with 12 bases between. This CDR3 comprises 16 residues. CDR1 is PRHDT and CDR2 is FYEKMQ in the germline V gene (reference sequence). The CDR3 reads CASSLDQGSRTDTQYF. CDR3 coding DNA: TGTGCCAGCAGCTTAGACCAGGGATCTCGCACAGATACGCAGTATTTT.

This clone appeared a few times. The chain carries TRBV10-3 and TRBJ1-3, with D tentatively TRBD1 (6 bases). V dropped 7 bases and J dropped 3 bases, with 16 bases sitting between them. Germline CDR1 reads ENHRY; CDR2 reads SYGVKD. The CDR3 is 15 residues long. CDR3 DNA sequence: TGTGCCATCAAAGGAACGGGGGCCAGTGGAAACACCATATATTTT. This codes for CAIKGTGASGNTIYF.

CDR3 region: CAWSLEGLQPQHF. The CDR3 DNA reads as TGTGCCTGGAGTTTAGAAGGATTACAGCCCCAGCATTTT. V is TRBV30 and J is TRBJ1-5; the D is unclear. With 2 bases removed from V and 7 bases from J, the gap between germline ends came to 12 bases. This CDR3 contains 13 residues. The germline V gene encodes CDR1 GTSNPN and CDR2 SVGIG (reference sequence).

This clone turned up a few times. Here the CDR3 reads CACREGVETQYF. CDR3 sequence (DNA): TGTGCCTGTCGAGAGGGGGTAGAGACCCAGTACTTC. The chain recombines TRBV30 with TRBJ2-5, with D possibly matching TRBD1 (6 bases). This CDR3 is built from 12 residues. Trimming stripped 6 bases from V and 4 bases from J, with 12 bases between. Per the germline V gene, CDR1 is GTSNPN and CDR2 is SVGIG (reference sequence).

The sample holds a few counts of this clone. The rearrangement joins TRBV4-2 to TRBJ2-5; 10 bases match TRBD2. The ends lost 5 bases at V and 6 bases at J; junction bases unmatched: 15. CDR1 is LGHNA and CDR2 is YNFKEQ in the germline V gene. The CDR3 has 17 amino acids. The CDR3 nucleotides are TGTGCCAGCAGCGGGACTAGCGAAGGGTACCAAAGTAAGACCCAGTACTTC. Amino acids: CASSGTSEGYQSKTQYF.

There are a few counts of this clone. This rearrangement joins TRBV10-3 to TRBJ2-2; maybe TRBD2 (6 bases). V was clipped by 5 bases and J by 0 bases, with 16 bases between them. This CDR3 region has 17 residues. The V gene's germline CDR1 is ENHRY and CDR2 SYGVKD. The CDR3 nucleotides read TGTGCCATCAGTCAACTAGGGACTGTCGCGAACACCGGGGAGCTGTTTTTT. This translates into CAISQLGTVANTGELFF.

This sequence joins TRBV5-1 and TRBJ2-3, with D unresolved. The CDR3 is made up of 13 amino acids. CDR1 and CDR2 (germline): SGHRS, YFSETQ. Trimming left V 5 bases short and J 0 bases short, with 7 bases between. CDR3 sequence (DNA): TGCGCCAGCAGGGGTCAGAGCACAGATACGCAGTATTTT. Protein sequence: CASRGQSTDTQYF.

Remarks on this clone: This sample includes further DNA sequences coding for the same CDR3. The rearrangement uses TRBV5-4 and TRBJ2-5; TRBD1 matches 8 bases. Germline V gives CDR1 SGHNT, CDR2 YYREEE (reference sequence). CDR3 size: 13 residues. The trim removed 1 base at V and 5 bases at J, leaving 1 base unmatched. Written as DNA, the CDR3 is TGTGCCAGCAGCTTGAACAGGGGGGAGACCCAGTACTTC. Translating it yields CASSLNRGETQYF.

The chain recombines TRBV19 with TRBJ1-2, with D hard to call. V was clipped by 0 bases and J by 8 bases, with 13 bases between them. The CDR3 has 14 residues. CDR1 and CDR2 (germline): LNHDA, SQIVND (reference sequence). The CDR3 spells CASSIDQRSGGYTF. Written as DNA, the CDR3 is TGTGCCAGTAGTATAGACCAAAGAAGTGGAGGCTACACCTTC.

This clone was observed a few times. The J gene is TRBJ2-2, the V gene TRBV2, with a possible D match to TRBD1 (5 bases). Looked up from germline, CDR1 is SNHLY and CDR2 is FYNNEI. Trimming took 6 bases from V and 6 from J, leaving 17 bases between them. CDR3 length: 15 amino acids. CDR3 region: CASRVDSQVAGELFF. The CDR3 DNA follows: TGTGCCAGCAGGGTAGACAGTCAGGTTGCCGGGGAGCTGTTTTTT.

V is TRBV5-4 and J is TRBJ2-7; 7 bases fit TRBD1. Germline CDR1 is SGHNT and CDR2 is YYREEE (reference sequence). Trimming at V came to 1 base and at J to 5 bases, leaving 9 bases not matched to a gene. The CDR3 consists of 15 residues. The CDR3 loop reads CASSLKGAQVHEQYF. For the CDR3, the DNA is TGTGCCAGCAGCTTGAAGGGGGCGCAGGTCCACGAGCAGTACTTC.